The entry below describes one TCR beta chain. Its antigen is unknown. Each donor supplied 7.5 to 10 milliliters of peripheral blood. Isolation per sample recovered at least 7 million PBMCs. This specimen belongs to a study of blood T cells in healthy people across ages. Study-level findings and limits: Long-lived and aged donors differed, with more naive CD4+ cells and higher diversity in the long-lived.

The germline V gene encodes CDR1 ENHRY and CDR2 SYGVKD. There are 13 residues in the CDR3. Next came a second PCR, run for about 6 to 11 cycles, which used a sample-barcoded 5' primer along with a J-beta primer mix. Every cDNA molecule bore a tag from a template-switch adaptor containing 12 random nucleotides. TCRdb recomputed calls from the 5' RACE reads with MiXCR, one row per CDR3 protein. The repertoire holds about 1,000,000 distinct CDR3 sequences, with more than 40% as singletons. The sequenced material came from blood. The rearrangement joins TRBV10-3 to TRBJ2-1; the match to TRBD2 covers 9 bases. Matching the DNA end better, TRBJ2-7 makes the J call doubtful. This TCR came from a woman aged 60-75 years in good health. CDR3 residues: CAISPILAGEQYF. Written as DNA, the CDR3 is TGTGCCATCAGTCCCATACTAGCGGGCGAGCAGTACTTC.